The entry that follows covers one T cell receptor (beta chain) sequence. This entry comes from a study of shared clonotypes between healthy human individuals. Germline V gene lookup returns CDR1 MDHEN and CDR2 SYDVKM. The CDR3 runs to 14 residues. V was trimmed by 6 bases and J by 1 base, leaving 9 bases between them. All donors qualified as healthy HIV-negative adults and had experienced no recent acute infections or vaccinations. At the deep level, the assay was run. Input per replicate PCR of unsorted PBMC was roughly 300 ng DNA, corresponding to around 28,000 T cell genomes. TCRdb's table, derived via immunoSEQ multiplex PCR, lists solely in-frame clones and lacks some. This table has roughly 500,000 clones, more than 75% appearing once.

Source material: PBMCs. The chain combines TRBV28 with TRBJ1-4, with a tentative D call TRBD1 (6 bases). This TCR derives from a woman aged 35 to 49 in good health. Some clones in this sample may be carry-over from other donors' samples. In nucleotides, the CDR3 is TGTGCCAGCAGGAAGGACAGAACTAATGAAAAACTGTTTTTT. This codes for CASRKDRTNEKLFF.